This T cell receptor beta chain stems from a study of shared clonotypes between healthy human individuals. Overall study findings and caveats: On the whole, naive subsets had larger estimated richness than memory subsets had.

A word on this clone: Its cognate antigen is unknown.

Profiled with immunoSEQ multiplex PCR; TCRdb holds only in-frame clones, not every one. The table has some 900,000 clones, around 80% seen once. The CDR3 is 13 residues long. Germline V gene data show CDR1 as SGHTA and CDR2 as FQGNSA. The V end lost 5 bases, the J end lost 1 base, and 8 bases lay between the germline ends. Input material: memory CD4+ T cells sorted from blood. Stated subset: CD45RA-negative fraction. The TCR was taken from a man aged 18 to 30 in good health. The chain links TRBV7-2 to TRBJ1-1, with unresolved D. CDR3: CASSQVTNTEAFF. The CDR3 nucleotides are TGTGCCAGCAGCCAAGTAACGAACACTGAAGCTTTCTTT.